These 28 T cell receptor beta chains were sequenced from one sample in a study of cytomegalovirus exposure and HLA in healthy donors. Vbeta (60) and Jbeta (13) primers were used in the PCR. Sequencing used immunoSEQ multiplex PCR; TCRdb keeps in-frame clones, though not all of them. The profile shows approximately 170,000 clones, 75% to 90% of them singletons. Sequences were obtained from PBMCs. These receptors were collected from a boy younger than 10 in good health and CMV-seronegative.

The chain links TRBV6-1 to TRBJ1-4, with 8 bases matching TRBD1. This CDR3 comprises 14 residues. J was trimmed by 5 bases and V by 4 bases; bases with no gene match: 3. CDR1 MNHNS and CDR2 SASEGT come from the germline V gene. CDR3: CASSGTGSNEKLFF. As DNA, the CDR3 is TGTGCCAGCAGTGGGACAGGGTCGAATGAAAAACTGTTTTTT.

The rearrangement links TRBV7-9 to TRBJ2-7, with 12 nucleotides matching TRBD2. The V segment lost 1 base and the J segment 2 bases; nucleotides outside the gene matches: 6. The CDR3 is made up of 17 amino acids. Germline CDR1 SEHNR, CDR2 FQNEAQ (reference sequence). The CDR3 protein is CASSLGIGLAGTYEQYF. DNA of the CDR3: TGTGCCAGCAGCTTAGGTATCGGACTAGCGGGGACCTACGAGCAGTACTTC. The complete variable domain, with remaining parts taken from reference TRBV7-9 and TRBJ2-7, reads DTGVSQNPRHKITKRGQNVTFRCDPISEHNRLYWYRQTLGQGPEFLTYFQNEAQLEKSRLLSDRFSAERPKGSFSTLEIQRTEQGDSAMYLCASSLGIGLAGTYEQYFGPGTRLTVT.

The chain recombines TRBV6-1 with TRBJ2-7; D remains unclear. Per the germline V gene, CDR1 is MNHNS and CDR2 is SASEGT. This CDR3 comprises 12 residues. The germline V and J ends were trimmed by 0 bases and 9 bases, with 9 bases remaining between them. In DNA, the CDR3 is TGTGCCAGCAGTGAAGCTGCAGATGTGCAGTACTTC. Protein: CASSEAADVQYF.

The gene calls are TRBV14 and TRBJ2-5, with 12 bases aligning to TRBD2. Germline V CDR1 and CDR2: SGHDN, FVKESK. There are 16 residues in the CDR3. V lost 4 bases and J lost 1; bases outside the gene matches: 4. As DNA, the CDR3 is TGTGCCAGCAGCCCTAGCGGGGGGGCCACCCAAGAGACCCAGTACTTC. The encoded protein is CASSPSGGATQETQYF. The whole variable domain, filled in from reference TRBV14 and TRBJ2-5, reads EAGVTQFPSHSVIEKGQTVTLRCDPISGHDNLYWYRRVMGKEIKFLLHFVKESKQDESGMPNNRFLAERTGGTYSTLKVQPAELEDSGVYFCASSPSGGATQETQYFGPGTRLLVL.

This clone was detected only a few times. The CDR3 nucleotides read TGTGCCAGCCACCGCAGGGTGGGGTATTTT. It is translated as CASHRRVGYF. This sequence joins TRBV2 and TRBJ2-3; D may be TRBD1 (5 bases). Trimming stripped 8 bases from V and 14 bases from J, with 14 bases between. The CDR3 length is 10 residues. Germline CDR1 is SNHLY and CDR2 is FYNNEI.

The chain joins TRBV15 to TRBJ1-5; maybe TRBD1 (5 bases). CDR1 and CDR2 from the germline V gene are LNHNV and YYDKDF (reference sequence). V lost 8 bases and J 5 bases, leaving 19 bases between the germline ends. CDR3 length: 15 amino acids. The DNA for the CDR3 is TGTGCCACCGGACGGGACTCAGGAGGGCATCAGCCCCAGCATTTT. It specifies CATGRDSGGHQPQHF.

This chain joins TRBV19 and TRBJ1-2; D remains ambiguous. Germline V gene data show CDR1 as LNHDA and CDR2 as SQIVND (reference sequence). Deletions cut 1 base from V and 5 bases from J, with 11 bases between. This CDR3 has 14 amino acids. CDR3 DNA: TGTGCCAGTAGTATAGGAGGCACGGCGTATGGCTACACCTTC. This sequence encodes CASSIGGTAYGYTF. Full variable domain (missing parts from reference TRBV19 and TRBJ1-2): DGGITQSPKYLFRKEGQNVTLSCEQNLNHDAMYWYRQDPGQGLRLIYYSQIVNDFQKGDIAEGYSVSREKKESFPLTVTSAQKNPTAFYLCASSIGGTAYGYTFGSGTRLTVV.

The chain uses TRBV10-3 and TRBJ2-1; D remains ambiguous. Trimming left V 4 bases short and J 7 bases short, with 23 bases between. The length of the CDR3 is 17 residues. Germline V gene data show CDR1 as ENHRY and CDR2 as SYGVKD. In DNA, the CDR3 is TGTGCCATCAGTGCATCAAATTTTTACTCTCGATCTAATGAGCAGTTCTTC. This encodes CAISASNFYSRSNEQFF.

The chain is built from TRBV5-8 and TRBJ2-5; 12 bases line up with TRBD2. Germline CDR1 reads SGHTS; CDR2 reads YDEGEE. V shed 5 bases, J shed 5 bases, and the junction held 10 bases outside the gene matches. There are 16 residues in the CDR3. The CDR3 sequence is CASRPSSGGAGETQYF. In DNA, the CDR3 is TGTGCCAGCAGACCCTCTAGCGGGGGGGCAGGCGAGACCCAGTACTTC.

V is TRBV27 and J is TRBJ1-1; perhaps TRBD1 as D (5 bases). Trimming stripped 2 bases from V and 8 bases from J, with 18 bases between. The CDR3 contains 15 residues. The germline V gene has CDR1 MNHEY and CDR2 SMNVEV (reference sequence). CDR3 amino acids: CASSLDTGGSFEAFF. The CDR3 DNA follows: TGTGCCAGCAGTTTAGATACAGGTGGATCCTTCGAAGCTTTCTTT.

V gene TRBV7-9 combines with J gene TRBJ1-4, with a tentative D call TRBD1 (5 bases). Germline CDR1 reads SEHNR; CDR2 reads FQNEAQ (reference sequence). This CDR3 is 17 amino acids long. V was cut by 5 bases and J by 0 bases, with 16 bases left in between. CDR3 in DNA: TGTGCCAGCAGCCCGCGCGGAGGGGACCCAACTAATGAAAAACTGTTTTTT. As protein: CASSPRGGDPTNEKLFF.

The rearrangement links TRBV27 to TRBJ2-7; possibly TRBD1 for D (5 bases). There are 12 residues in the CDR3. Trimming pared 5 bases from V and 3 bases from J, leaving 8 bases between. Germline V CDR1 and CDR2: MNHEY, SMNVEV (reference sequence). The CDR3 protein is CASSDRFYEQYF. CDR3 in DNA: TGTGCCAGCAGTGACAGATTCTACGAGCAGTACTTC.

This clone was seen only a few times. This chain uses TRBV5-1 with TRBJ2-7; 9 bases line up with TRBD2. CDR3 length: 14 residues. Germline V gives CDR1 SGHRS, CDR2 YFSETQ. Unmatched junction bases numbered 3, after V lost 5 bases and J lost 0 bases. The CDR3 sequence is CASRGLASSYEQYF. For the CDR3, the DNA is TGCGCCAGCAGGGGACTAGCATCCTCCTACGAGCAGTACTTC.

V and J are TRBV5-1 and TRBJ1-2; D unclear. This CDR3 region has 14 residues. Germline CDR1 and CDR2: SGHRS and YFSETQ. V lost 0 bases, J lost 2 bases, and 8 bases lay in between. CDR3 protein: CASSLVLGNYGYTF. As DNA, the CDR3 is TGCGCCAGCAGCTTGGTCTTGGGCAACTATGGCTACACCTTC.

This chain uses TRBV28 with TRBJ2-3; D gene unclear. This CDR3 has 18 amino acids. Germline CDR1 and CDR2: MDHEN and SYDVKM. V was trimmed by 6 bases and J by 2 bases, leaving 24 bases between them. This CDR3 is CASSKLSLKRVYTDTQYF. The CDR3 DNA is TGTGCCAGCAGCAAACTCTCCTTGAAAAGAGTCTACACAGATACGCAGTATTTT.

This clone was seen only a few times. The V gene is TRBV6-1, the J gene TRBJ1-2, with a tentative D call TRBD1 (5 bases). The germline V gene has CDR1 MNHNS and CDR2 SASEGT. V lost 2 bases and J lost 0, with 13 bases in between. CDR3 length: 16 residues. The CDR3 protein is CASSEPGGGSNYGYTF. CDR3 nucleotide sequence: TGTGCCAGCAGTGAACCGGGGGGGGGTTCTAACTATGGCTACACCTTC.

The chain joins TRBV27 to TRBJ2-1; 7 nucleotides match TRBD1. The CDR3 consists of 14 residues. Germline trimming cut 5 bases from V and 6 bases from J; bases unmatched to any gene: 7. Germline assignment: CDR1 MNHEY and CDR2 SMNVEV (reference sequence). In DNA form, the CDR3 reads TGTGCCAGCAGTGAAGGACAGGCGGGCAATGAGCAGTTCTTC. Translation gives CASSEGQAGNEQFF.

CDR3 bases: TGTGCCTGGAGTTCTCCGGGGATCTCGGGGGCCAACGTCCTGACTTTC. Encoded protein: CAWSSPGISGANVLTF. The chain uses TRBV30 and TRBJ2-6; tentative D call: TRBD2 (5 bases). This CDR3 has 16 residues. The V end was cut by 2 bases, the J end by 4 bases, with 15 bases between. Germline CDR1 reads GTSNPN; CDR2 reads SVGIG (reference sequence). The complete variable domain, with remaining parts taken from reference TRBV30 and TRBJ2-6, reads SQTIHQWPATLVQPVGSPLSLECTVEGTSNPNLYWYRQAAGRGLQLLFYSVGIGQISSEVPQNLSASRPQDRQFILSSKKLLLSDSGFYLCAWSSPGISGANVLTFGAGSRLTVL.

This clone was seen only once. CDR3 amino acids: CASSQVSVYNEQFF. CDR3 coding DNA: TGTGCCAGTAGCCAGGTTTCGGTTTACAATGAGCAGTTCTTC. The genes are TRBV19 and TRBJ2-1; D unresolved. CDR3 size: 14 residues. Germline CDR1 is LNHDA and CDR2 is SQIVND (reference sequence). The V end was cut by 6 bases, the J end by 4 bases, with 13 bases between.

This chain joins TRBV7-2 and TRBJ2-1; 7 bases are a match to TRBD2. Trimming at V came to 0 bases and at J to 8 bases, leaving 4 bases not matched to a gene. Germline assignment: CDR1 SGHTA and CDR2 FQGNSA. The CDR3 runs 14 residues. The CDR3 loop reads CASSLAGGPDEQFF. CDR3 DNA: TGTGCCAGCAGCTTAGCGGGAGGGCCGGATGAGCAGTTCTTC.

The chain's CDR3 is CASTEPGTYNEQFF. For the CDR3, the DNA is TGCGCCAGCACCGAACCTGGCACCTACAATGAGCAGTTCTTC. The chain carries TRBV4-1 and TRBJ2-1; no clear D gene. Germline V lookup: CDR1 MGHRA, CDR2 YSYEKL. Deletions cut 7 bases from V and 2 bases from J, with 12 bases between. The CDR3 spans 14 residues.

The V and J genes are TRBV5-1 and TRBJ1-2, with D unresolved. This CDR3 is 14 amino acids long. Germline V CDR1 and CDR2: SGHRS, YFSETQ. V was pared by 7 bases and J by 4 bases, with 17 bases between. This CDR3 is CASRPRPGFYGYTF. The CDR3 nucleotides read TGCGCCAGCCGCCCTAGACCGGGATTCTATGGCTACACCTTC. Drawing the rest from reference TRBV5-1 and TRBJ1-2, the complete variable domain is KAGVTQTPRYLIKTRGQQVTLSCSPISGHRSVSWYQQTPGQGLQFLFEYFSETQRNKGNFPGRFSGRQFSNSRSEMNVSTLELGDSALYLCASRPRPGFYGYTFGSGTRLTVV.

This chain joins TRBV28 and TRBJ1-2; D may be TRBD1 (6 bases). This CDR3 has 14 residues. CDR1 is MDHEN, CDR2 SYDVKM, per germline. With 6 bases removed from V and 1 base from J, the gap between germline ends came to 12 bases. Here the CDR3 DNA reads TGTGCCAGCAGGAGGGACAACTTTAACTATGGCTACACCTTC. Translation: CASRRDNFNYGYTF.

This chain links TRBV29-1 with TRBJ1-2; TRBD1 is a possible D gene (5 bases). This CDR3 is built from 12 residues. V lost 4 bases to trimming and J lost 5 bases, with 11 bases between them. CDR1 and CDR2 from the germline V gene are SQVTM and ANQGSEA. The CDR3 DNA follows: TGCAGCGTTGGGCAGGGCGAGTATGGCTACACCTTC. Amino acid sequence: CSVGQGEYGYTF.

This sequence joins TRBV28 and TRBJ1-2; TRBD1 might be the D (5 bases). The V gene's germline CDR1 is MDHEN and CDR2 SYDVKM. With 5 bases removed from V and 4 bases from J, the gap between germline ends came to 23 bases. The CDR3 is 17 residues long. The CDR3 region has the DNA TGTGCCAGCAGTCCCATCCGGGGGAAGTCGTATGGCTATGGCTACACCTTC. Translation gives CASSPIRGKSYGYGYTF.

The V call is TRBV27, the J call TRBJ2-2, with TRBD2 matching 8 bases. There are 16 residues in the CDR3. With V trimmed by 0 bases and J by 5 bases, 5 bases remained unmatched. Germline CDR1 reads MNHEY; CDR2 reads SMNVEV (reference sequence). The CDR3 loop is CASSLSGGAWTGELFF. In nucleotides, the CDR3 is TGTGCCAGCAGTTTATCCGGGGGGGCCTGGACCGGGGAGCTGTTTTTT.

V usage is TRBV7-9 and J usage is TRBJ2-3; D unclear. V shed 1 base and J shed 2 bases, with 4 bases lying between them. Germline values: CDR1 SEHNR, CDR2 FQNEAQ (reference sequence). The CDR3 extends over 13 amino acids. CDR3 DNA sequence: TGTGCCAGCAGCTTAGTCTCCACAGATACGCAGTATTTT. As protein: CASSLVSTDTQYF.

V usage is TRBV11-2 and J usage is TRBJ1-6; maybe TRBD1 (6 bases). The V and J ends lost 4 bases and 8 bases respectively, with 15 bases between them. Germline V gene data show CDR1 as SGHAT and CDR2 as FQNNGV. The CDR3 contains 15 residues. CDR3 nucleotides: TGTGCCAGCAGCTCCCGGGGGGGCAGGGATTCACCCCTCCACTTT. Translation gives CASSSRGGRDSPLHF.